This T cell receptor (beta chain) was obtained from a study of blood T cells in healthy people across ages. Study-level points and caveats: Roughly linear declines in TCR beta diversity per million T cells occurred with age.

Next came a second PCR, run for about 7 to 12 cycles, which used a sample-barcoded 5' primer along with a J-beta primer mix. Any given sample supplied a minimum of 2.5 million CDR3-containing paired-end reads. TCRdb independently ran MiXCR on the 5' RACE reads; one entry per CDR3 protein. The profile shows 800,000 or so distinct CDR3 sequences, 55% to 65% of them singletons. A remark on this clonotype: The antigen remains unidentified.

This CDR3 has 16 amino acids. The V gene lost 5 bases and the J gene lost 7 bases, with 21 bases spanning the gap. The receptor was derived from a man aged 25 to 40 in good health. The sample consisted of blood. The chain carries TRBV12-3 or TRBV12-4 and TRBJ1-5; D not resolved. CDR3 amino acids: CASSQSGPRAGQPQHF. CDR3 coding DNA: TGTGCCAGCAGTCAATCGGGCCCACGGGCAGGACAGCCCCAGCATTTT.